This TCR beta chain was documented in a study of cytomegalovirus exposure and HLA in healthy donors. Turning to this clone: Its antigen is not known.

Germline loops: CDR1 SGHVS, CDR2 FQNEAQ. CDR3 length: 15 residues. V was clipped by 0 bases and J by 4 bases, with 13 bases between them. Study findings and constraints: Sequencing artifact likely explains a cluster of highly shared sequence variants. Some segments of the V type, notably TRBV6-2 and TRBV6-3, were excluded as indistinguishable. In a later analysis, a genetic analysis reported fewer productive-TCR N-insertions in an Asian-associated ancestry cluster than the cohort average. In a later analysis, a missense DCLRE1C variant was linked to TCR beta V- and J-gene trimming.

13 Jbeta primers and 60 Vbeta primers were used for the PCR. The method was immunoSEQ multiplex PCR; TCRdb's version includes in-frame clones alone and lacks a portion of them. The sample has 130,000 to 150,000 clones, less than 85% seen once. This chain uses TRBV7-8 with TRBJ2-7, with D maybe TRBD2 (6 bases). The sample consisted of PBMCs. The TCR was taken from a man between 40 and 49 years old in good health and CMV-seropositive. DNA of the CDR3: TGTGCCAGCAGCTTAGCTCGGGACTCATATTACGAGCAGTACTTC. This encodes CASSLARDSYYEQYF. Drawing the rest from reference TRBV7-8 and TRBJ2-7, the complete variable domain is GAGVSQSPRYKVAKRGQDVALRCDPISGHVSLFWYQQALGQGPEFLTYFQNEAQLDKSGLPSDRFFAERPEGSVSTLKIQRTQQEDSAVYLCASSLARDSYYEQYFGPGTRLTVT.